The clone carrying this T cell receptor (beta chain) has only one observation. Per the study methods: Cell counts per sample came from amplifying reference gene primers. Using immunoSEQ multiplex PCR, the repertoire was profiled, and TCRdb retains in-frame clones only, with some absent. The V and J calls and clone size come from that table; D and trimming were worked out from the DNA. Among fewer than 350,000 clones, approximately 90% were seen once, and the ten largest hold about 5.5%. The data are from a study of blood T cell repertoires in COVID-19. Study in general: COVID-19 samples from acute and convalescent phases originated in the United States, Italy and Spain.

Everyone who took part was roughly 18 to 89 years old, and they came from 24 US areas. Categorization into cohorts depended on clinical history that participants reported. Trimming removed 3 bases at V and 14 bases at J, with 11 bases between. Germline V gene sequence: CDR1 DFQATT, CDR2 SNEGSKA (reference sequence). The CDR3 is 11 residues long. V usage is TRBV20-1 and J usage is TRBJ1-6; D might be TRBD1 (6 bases). Sequenced sample: PBMCs or T cells enriched from blood (not recorded which). This TCR came from a woman in her forties who had recovered from COVID-19. In nucleotides, the CDR3 is TGCAGTGCTAGCCGGGACATTTCCCTCCACTTT. It encodes CSASRDISLHF.